In its sample, the clone carrying this T cell receptor (beta chain) was seen once. This record belongs to a study of blood T cell repertoires in COVID-19. The CDR3 runs to 14 residues. The V and J ends lost 5 bases and 0 bases respectively, with 9 bases between them. Germline V gene data show CDR1 as LNHDA and CDR2 as SQIVND (reference sequence). Authors' processing steps: Quantification of nucleated cells was approximated via reference gene primer amplification. Only in-frame clones appear in the TCRdb table, and some are missing; sequencing was by immunoSEQ multiplex PCR. V, J and clone size are taken as reported in that table, and D and trimming were inferred from the DNA itself. The sample carries approximately 170,000 clones, roughly 80% recorded once.

This TCR was sampled from a woman older than 75 with acute or convalescent COVID-19. The chain combines TRBV19 with TRBJ2-3, with D perhaps matching TRBD2 (7 bases). Sequencing was carried out using peripheral blood. The CDR3 nucleotides read TGTGCCAGTAGTGGGGGGGCTAGCACAGATACGCAGTATTTT. Translation: CASSGGASTDTQYF.